These T cell receptor beta chains were read from a single sample in a study of cytomegalovirus exposure and HLA in healthy donors. Libraries were prepared by immunoSEQ multiplex PCR; TCRdb keeps only in-frame clonotypes and omits some of them. The table has over 85,000 clones, 70% to 90% seen once. The sample taken for sequencing was PBMCs. The receptors stem from a man in his forties or fifties in good health and CMV-seronegative. CDR3s include the opening cysteine and the closing phenylalanine or tryptophan. Fields, in order: J gene, D gene, V gene, clone size, CDR3 DNA, CDR3 protein. A D gene is named only where the DNA matches it firmly. A clone size is listed for some rows: how often the clone was seen (once, few, many), or a class if it is expanded.

J gene: TRBJ1-2
D gene: .
V gene: TRBV5-7
clone size: once
CDR3 DNA: TGTGCCAGCAAGCCCTGCCCCTGGGCAAAAGGGGACTATGGCTACACCTTC
CDR3 protein: CASKPCPWAKGDYGYTF

J gene: TRBJ1-5
D gene: TRBD1
V gene: TRBV6-6
clone size: .
CDR3 DNA: TGTGCCAGCAGCCGAAGACAGGGACATCAGCCCCAGCATTTT
CDR3 protein: CASSRRQGHQPQHF

J gene: TRBJ2-5
D gene: .
V gene: TRBV7-2
clone size: .
CDR3 DNA: TGTGCCAGCAGCCCCACAGGGAGCGGAGAGACCCAGTACTTC
CDR3 protein: CASSPTGSGETQYF

J gene: TRBJ2-7
D gene: TRBD2
V gene: TRBV6-5
clone size: .
CDR3 DNA: TGTGCCAGCAGTTACTCATTAGCTAGCGGGGTCGGGGAGCAGTACTTC
CDR3 protein: CASSYSLASGVGEQYF

J gene: TRBJ1-2
D gene: TRBD1
V gene: TRBV19
clone size: .
CDR3 DNA: TGTGCCAGTAGTAGACAGGGAAGCGGCTACACCTTC
CDR3 protein: CASSRQGSGYTF

J gene: TRBJ1-5
D gene: .
V gene: TRBV7-2
clone size: .
CDR3 DNA: TGTGCCAGCAGCTTGGCCACAGGGTTGGGCCAGCCCCAGCATTTT
CDR3 protein: CASSLATGLGQPQHF

J gene: TRBJ2-1
D gene: TRBD1
V gene: TRBV27
clone size: .
CDR3 DNA: TGTGCCAGCAGTTTACTTGACAGGGATGAGCAGTTCTTC
CDR3 protein: CASSLLDRDEQFF

J gene: TRBJ2-1
D gene: .
V gene: TRBV7-2
clone size: .
CDR3 DNA: TGTGCCAGCAGCTTAGGGAGGTACAATGAGCAGTTCTTC
CDR3 protein: CASSLGRYNEQFF

J gene: TRBJ2-1
D gene: .
V gene: TRBV30
clone size: .
CDR3 DNA: TGTGCCTGGAGCCCCAAACGGGGAAGGCAGTTCTTC
CDR3 protein: CAWSPKRGRQFF

J gene: TRBJ2-7
D gene: .
V gene: TRBV5-4
clone size: .
CDR3 DNA: TGTGCCAGCAGCTTGGGGCAGAGGTCCTACGAGCAGTACTTC
CDR3 protein: CASSLGQRSYEQYF

J gene: TRBJ2-2
D gene: TRBD1
V gene: TRBV2
clone size: .
CDR3 DNA: TGTGCCAGCCTTAGACAGGGGCCGACCGGGGAGCTGTTTTTT
CDR3 protein: CASLRQGPTGELFF

J gene: TRBJ1-3
D gene: .
V gene: TRBV7-9
clone size: once
CDR3 DNA: TGTGCCAGCAGCTTAGCCGGGGGAAACACCATATATTTT
CDR3 protein: CASSLAGGNTIYF

J gene: TRBJ1-1
D gene: .
V gene: TRBV5-1
clone size: .
CDR3 DNA: TGCGCCAGCAGCTTGTCCCCCAGAAACACTGAAGCTTTCTTT
CDR3 protein: CASSLSPRNTEAFF

J gene: TRBJ1-1
D gene: .
V gene: TRBV7-2
clone size: .
CDR3 DNA: TGTGCCAGCAGCCAGGGCGCAGGGCTGAACACTGAAGCTTTCTTT
CDR3 protein: CASSQGAGLNTEAFF

J gene: TRBJ2-5
D gene: .
V gene: TRBV6-5
clone size: .
CDR3 DNA: TGTGCCAGCAGCCCCGTAACCTCAGGAGAGACCCAGTACTTC
CDR3 protein: CASSPVTSGETQYF

J gene: TRBJ2-1
D gene: .
V gene: TRBV5-1
clone size: few
CDR3 DNA: TGCGCCAGCAGCTTGAGACAGGATTACAATGAGCAGTTCTTC
CDR3 protein: CASSLRQDYNEQFF

J gene: TRBJ1-2
D gene: .
V gene: TRBV29-1
clone size: .
CDR3 DNA: TGCAGCGCGGCACAGGGCGGGAACTATGGCTACACCTTC
CDR3 protein: CSAAQGGNYGYTF

J gene: TRBJ2-3
D gene: TRBD2
V gene: TRBV7-8
clone size: .
CDR3 DNA: TGTGCCAGCAGCACCCGACTAGCTGCAGATACGCAGTATTTT
CDR3 protein: CASSTRLAADTQYF

J gene: TRBJ2-7
D gene: TRBD1
V gene: TRBV5-1
clone size: .
CDR3 DNA: TGCGCCAGCAGCGTTGGACAGGGGGCCTCCGAGCAGTACTTC
CDR3 protein: CASSVGQGASEQYF

J gene: TRBJ2-3
D gene: TRBD2
V gene: TRBV6-4
clone size: .
CDR3 DNA: TGTGCCAGCAGTGACTCGGCCGGGGGGGCAGATACGCAGTATTTT
CDR3 protein: CASSDSAGGADTQYF

J gene: TRBJ1-5
D gene: .
V gene: TRBV6-6
clone size: .
CDR3 DNA: TGTGCCAGCAGCCTAGCTCCCGCGGGGAATCAGCCCCAGCATTTT
CDR3 protein: CASSLAPAGNQPQHF

J gene: TRBJ2-1
D gene: TRBD2
V gene: TRBV7-3
clone size: .
CDR3 DNA: TGTGCCAGCAGTAGCGGGGGGATGACCTACAATGAGCAGTTCTTC
CDR3 protein: CASSSGGMTYNEQFF

J gene: TRBJ2-7
D gene: TRBD2
V gene: TRBV7-2
clone size: .
CDR3 DNA: TGTGCCAGCAGCTTAGGGACTAGCGGGGCTATCTACGAGCAGTACTTC
CDR3 protein: CASSLGTSGAIYEQYF

J gene: TRBJ1-2
D gene: .
V gene: TRBV9
clone size: few
CDR3 DNA: TGTGCCAGCAGCCCCCGTTCGGAACCGCGGGGCTACACCTTC
CDR3 protein: CASSPRSEPRGYTF

J gene: TRBJ2-5
D gene: TRBD2
V gene: TRBV7-2
clone size: few
CDR3 DNA: TGTGCCAGCAGCTCCGAGGACGGGAGGTGGGAGACCCAGTACTTC
CDR3 protein: CASSSEDGRWETQYF

J gene: TRBJ1-1
D gene: TRBD1
V gene: TRBV29-1
clone size: .
CDR3 DNA: TGCAGCGGTTGGACAGGGTTGAACACTGAAGCTTTCTTT
CDR3 protein: CSGWTGLNTEAFF

J gene: TRBJ1-6
D gene: .
V gene: TRBV5-4
clone size: .
CDR3 DNA: TGTGCCAGCAGCTTGGATAGTAATTCACCCCTCCACTTT
CDR3 protein: CASSLDSNSPLHF

J gene: TRBJ2-3
D gene: .
V gene: TRBV28
clone size: few
CDR3 DNA: TGTGCCAGCTCGGGGGGCCGATATACAGATACGCAGTATTTT
CDR3 protein: CASSGGRYTDTQYF

J gene: TRBJ2-5
D gene: TRBD1
V gene: TRBV6-5
clone size: .
CDR3 DNA: TGTGCCAGCAGTACCACAGGGGCCACAGGGACCCAGTACTTC
CDR3 protein: CASSTTGATGTQYF

J gene: TRBJ2-5
D gene: TRBD1
V gene: TRBV2
clone size: few
CDR3 DNA: TGTGCCAGCAGACCGGACAGGGTAGAGACCCAGTACTTC
CDR3 protein: CASRPDRVETQYF

J gene: TRBJ2-5
D gene: .
V gene: TRBV7-9
clone size: .
CDR3 DNA: TGTGCCAGCAGCGAGCTCGTCGTGGAGACCCAGTACTTC
CDR3 protein: CASSELVVETQYF

J gene: TRBJ1-2
D gene: .
V gene: TRBV30
clone size: .
CDR3 DNA: TGTGCCTGGAGTGTAAAAATTACAGGGCCGGGTGGCTACACCTTC
CDR3 protein: CAWSVKITGPGGYTF

J gene: TRBJ2-3
D gene: .
V gene: TRBV20-1
clone size: .
CDR3 DNA: TGCAGTGGCAGAGGAGCAGATACGCAGTATTTT
CDR3 protein: CSGRGADTQYF

J gene: TRBJ1-1
D gene: .
V gene: TRBV28
clone size: .
CDR3 DNA: TGTGCCAGCATTAAATCAGGGAAAGACACTGAAGCTTTCTTT
CDR3 protein: CASIKSGKDTEAFF

J gene: TRBJ2-6
D gene: TRBD1
V gene: TRBV18
clone size: .
CDR3 DNA: TGTGCCAGCTCTCCCTTCGGACAGGGGGCCTCTGGGGCCAACGTCCTGACTTTC
CDR3 protein: CASSPFGQGASGANVLTF

J gene: TRBJ2-1
D gene: .
V gene: TRBV9
clone size: .
CDR3 DNA: TGTGCCAGCAGCGTAGGACAGAATGCCTACAATGAGCAGTTCTTC
CDR3 protein: CASSVGQNAYNEQFF

J gene: TRBJ1-5
D gene: .
V gene: TRBV15
clone size: once
CDR3 DNA: TGTGCCACCAGCAGAGATGTACCCGGGAGGCAGCCCCAGCATTTT
CDR3 protein: CATSRDVPGRQPQHF

J gene: TRBJ2-3
D gene: .
V gene: TRBV27
clone size: .
CDR3 DNA: TGTGCCAGCAGTTTATCATACGGGACAACTGAATTAGATACGCAGTATTTT
CDR3 protein: CASSLSYGTTELDTQYF

J gene: TRBJ1-2
D gene: .
V gene: TRBV25-1
clone size: .
CDR3 DNA: TGTGCCAGCAGTGAACCGGGGGTAAAGTATGGCTACACCTTC
CDR3 protein: CASSEPGVKYGYTF

J gene: TRBJ1-1
D gene: TRBD1
V gene: TRBV6-5
clone size: .
CDR3 DNA: TGTGCCAGCAGTTACTCGACAGGGGGCGAAGCTTTCTTT
CDR3 protein: CASSYSTGGEAFF

J gene: TRBJ2-5
D gene: .
V gene: TRBV5-1
clone size: .
CDR3 DNA: TGCGCCAGCAGCTTGCATGGTAGCGGAACACAAGAGACCCAGTACTTC
CDR3 protein: CASSLHGSGTQETQYF

J gene: TRBJ1-5
D gene: TRBD1
V gene: TRBV15
clone size: .
CDR3 DNA: TGTGCCACCAGCTCACCGGGACAGGGGAATCAGCCCCAGCATTTT
CDR3 protein: CATSSPGQGNQPQHF

J gene: TRBJ1-1
D gene: TRBD1
V gene: TRBV5-4
clone size: .
CDR3 DNA: TGTGCCAGCAGCTTGCCCCGGGACAGGGGAAGCACTGAAGCTTTCTTT
CDR3 protein: CASSLPRDRGSTEAFF

J gene: TRBJ1-1
D gene: TRBD1
V gene: TRBV6-1
clone size: few
CDR3 DNA: TGTGCCAGCAGCTACGGGACAGGGGGCGAAGCTTTCTTT
CDR3 protein: CASSYGTGGEAFF

J gene: TRBJ1-1
D gene: .
V gene: TRBV5-1
clone size: .
CDR3 DNA: TGCGCCAGCAGGGTGACAGGTTTGATGAACACTGAAGCTTTCTTT
CDR3 protein: CASRVTGLMNTEAFF

J gene: TRBJ1-6
D gene: .
V gene: TRBV30
clone size: .
CDR3 DNA: TGTGCCTGGAGCCTGCGGGACGCCCTCCACTTT
CDR3 protein: CAWSLRDALHF

J gene: TRBJ1-1
D gene: TRBD1
V gene: TRBV12-5
clone size: .
CDR3 DNA: TGTGCTAGTGGTTTGGTACTAACCGGGACAGGGGCCGGAGAAGCTTTCTTT
CDR3 protein: CASGLVLTGTGAGEAFF

J gene: TRBJ2-5
D gene: TRBD2
V gene: TRBV10-3
clone size: .
CDR3 DNA: TGTGCCATCAGCGAAACTAGCGGGGAGACCCAGTACTTC
CDR3 protein: CAISETSGETQYF

J gene: TRBJ1-3
D gene: .
V gene: TRBV2
clone size: .
CDR3 DNA: TGTGCCAGCGGTCTGGGGCTTGGGTCTGGAAACACCATATATTTT
CDR3 protein: CASGLGLGSGNTIYF

J gene: TRBJ2-7
D gene: .
V gene: TRBV9
clone size: .
CDR3 DNA: TGTGCCAGCAGCGTATATGACACAAGCTACGAGCAGTACTTC
CDR3 protein: CASSVYDTSYEQYF

J gene: TRBJ1-5
D gene: .
V gene: TRBV5-1
clone size: .
CDR3 DNA: TGCGCCAGCAGCTTGAACCCGACAGCAGACGGGAATCAGCCCCAGCATTTT
CDR3 protein: CASSLNPTADGNQPQHF

J gene: TRBJ2-3
D gene: .
V gene: TRBV6-1
clone size: few
CDR3 DNA: TGTGCCAGCAGTGAAGAACCCCCAGGCACAGATACGCAGTATTTT
CDR3 protein: CASSEEPPGTDTQYF

J gene: TRBJ2-5
D gene: .
V gene: TRBV19
clone size: .
CDR3 DNA: TGTGCCAGTAGTATGACAGCCCAAGAGACCCAGTACTTC
CDR3 protein: CASSMTAQETQYF

J gene: TRBJ1-1
D gene: TRBD1
V gene: TRBV6-6
clone size: .
CDR3 DNA: TGTGCCAGCAGTCCGGGGACAGTGGACACTGAAGCTTTCTTT
CDR3 protein: CASSPGTVDTEAFF